The 31 T cell receptor beta chains reported below all come from one sample, sequenced in a study of PD-1 blockade in classical Hodgkin lymphoma. Some clones are missing from TCRdb's copy, which holds only in-frame ones; the method was immunoSEQ multiplex PCR. This sample has some 15,000 clones; 91% occur once, and the top ten carry roughly 6%. The time point is: newly diagnosed, previously untreated cHL patient sample. Isolation of CD8+ T cells from thawed PBMCs used magnetic negative selection. The specimen sequenced was CD8+ T cells from blood. These receptors originate from a human donor with classical Hodgkin lymphoma.

Comment on this clone: The junction shows a germline mismatch at one end, possibly a read error. The chain couples TRBV5-3 to TRBJ1-2; possibly TRBD1 for D (5 bases). TRBV5-3 is an ORF for which the function is uncertain. The CDR3 has 15 amino acids. The CDR3 loop is CASSSSLQADYGYTF. The CDR3, as DNA: TGTGCCAGCAGCTCAAGTTTACAGGCGGACTATGGCTACACCTTC.

This sequence joins TRBV7-9 and TRBJ2-1, with 13 nucleotides matching TRBD2. Germline CDR1 is SEHNR and CDR2 is FQNEAQ (reference sequence). The CDR3 loop spans 15 amino acids. Germline trimming cut 2 bases from V and 8 bases from J; bases unmatched to any gene: 3. CDR3 loop: CASSLPLAGGYEQFF. CDR3 nucleotide sequence: TGTGCCAGCAGCTTACCACTAGCGGGAGGGTATGAGCAGTTCTTC.

Here the CDR3 DNA reads TGTGCCAGTAACCCCAGGGGGCTGAACACTGAAGCTTTCTTT. Its protein is CASNPRGLNTEAFF. This chain joins TRBV19 and TRBJ1-1; 8 nucleotides align to TRBD1. Trimming cost V 7 bases and J 0 bases; bases outside gene matches: 4. The CDR3 runs to 14 residues. Germline-derived CDR1 and CDR2 are LNHDA and SQIVND (reference sequence). Complete variable domain (other parts from reference TRBV19 and TRBJ1-1): DGGITQSPKYLFRKEGQNVTLSCEQNLNHDAMYWYRQDPGQGLRLIYYSQIVNDFQKGDIAEGYSVSREKKESFPLTVTSAQKNPTAFYLCASNPRGLNTEAFFGQGTRLTVV.

The chain is built from TRBV28 and TRBJ2-7; unclear D gene. The CDR3 has 15 residues. V was pared by 6 bases and J by 1 base, with 16 bases between. From germline, CDR1 is MDHEN and CDR2 SYDVKM. The CDR3 protein is CASSPVPTESYEQYF. CDR3 bases: TGTGCCAGCAGCCCTGTACCGACGGAATCCTACGAGCAGTACTTC.

The sample holds one count of this clone. This sequence joins TRBV4-2 and TRBJ2-1, with 10 bases identical to TRBD2. The V segment lost 4 bases and the J segment 3 bases; nucleotides outside the gene matches: 15. The CDR3 is made up of 19 amino acids. The germline V gene has CDR1 LGHNA and CDR2 YNFKEQ. The CDR3 DNA reads as TGTGCCAGCAGCCCCTCACGGGCCCAGCGGGAGGGCCTCTACAATGAGCAGTTCTTC. This codes for CASSPSRAQREGLYNEQFF.

V is TRBV11-3 and J is TRBJ2-4; D not resolved. V was trimmed by 5 bases and J by 0 bases, leaving 5 bases between them. Per the germline V gene, CDR1 is SGHNT and CDR2 is YENEEA. The CDR3 contains 13 residues. As DNA, the CDR3 is TGTGCCAGCAGCGATCTAGCCAAAAACATTCAGTACTTC. Protein: CASSDLAKNIQYF.

The chain recombines TRBV27 with TRBJ2-1; possibly TRBD1 or TRBD2 for D (6 bases each). Germline loops: CDR1 MNHEY, CDR2 SMNVEV (reference sequence). The CDR3 has 15 amino acids. The germline V and J ends were trimmed by 3 bases and 4 bases, with 13 bases remaining between them. The CDR3 loop is CASSFLGAGYNEQFF. The CDR3 region has the DNA TGTGCCAGCAGTTTCCTGGGGGCGGGGTACAATGAGCAGTTCTTC.

The chain carries TRBV27 and TRBJ2-3; the D is unclear. The CDR3 runs 16 residues. With 0 bases removed from V and 4 bases from J, the gap between germline ends came to 14 bases. Germline V gene data show CDR1 as MNHEY and CDR2 as SMNVEV (reference sequence). The chain's CDR3 is CASSLSDIAIPDTQYF. The CDR3 bases are TGTGCCAGCAGTTTATCCGACATCGCGATCCCAGATACGCAGTATTTT.

The CDR3: CASSPGTGGDRYTF. The CDR3 nucleotides read TGTGCCAGCAGTCCCGGGACAGGGGGGGATCGCTACACCTTC. The gene calls are TRBV6-5 and TRBJ1-2, with 11 nucleotides matching TRBD1. The CDR3 sequence is 14 residues long. Germline V gene data show CDR1 as MNHEY and CDR2 as SVGAGI. V shed 5 bases and J 9 bases; nucleotides not matched to a gene: 8.

The rearrangement uses TRBV6-6 and TRBJ1-2; D gene ambiguous. V was cut by 6 bases and J by 8 bases, with 10 bases left in between. From germline, CDR1 is MNHNY and CDR2 SVGAGI (reference sequence). The CDR3 totals 11 residues. DNA for the CDR3: TGTGCCAGCAGGGATCCGGGGGGCTACACCTTC. It codes for CASRDPGGYTF.

The chain is built from TRBV7-2 and TRBJ2-3, with no clear D. Germline V gene sequence: CDR1 SGHTA, CDR2 FQGNSA. There are 12 residues in the CDR3. Trimming pared 1 base from V and 1 base from J, leaving 0 bases between. CDR3 in amino acids: CASSLGTDTQYF. The CDR3 coding sequence is TGTGCCAGCAGCTTAGGCACAGATACGCAGTATTTT. Supplemented by reference TRBV7-2 and TRBJ2-3, the full variable domain reads GAGVSQSPSNKVTEKGKDVELRCDPISGHTALYWYRQSLGQGLEFLIYFQGNSAPDKSGLPSDRFSAERTGGSVSTLTIQRTQQEDSAVYLCASSLGTDTQYFGPGTRLTVL.

CDR3 coding DNA: TGTGCCAGCAGTGGACAGGCGGCGGTAGATACGCAGTATTTT. Its translation: CASSGQAAVDTQYF. J is TRBJ2-3 and V is TRBV7-8; TRBD1 matches at 7 bases. The CDR3 loop spans 14 amino acids. The germline V gene encodes CDR1 SGHVS and CDR2 FQNEAQ. Trimming at V came to 6 bases and at J to 5 bases, leaving 8 bases not matched to a gene.

This clone appeared once. This chain uses TRBV6-5 with TRBJ1-6; TRBD1 is a possible D gene (5 bases). The V gene lost 2 bases and the J gene lost 4 bases, with 12 bases spanning the gap. The CDR3 loop spans 16 amino acids. CDR1 is MNHEY and CDR2 is SVGAGI in the germline V gene. The CDR3 sequence is CASSYGGTDYNSPLHF. The CDR3 DNA sequence: TGTGCCAGCAGTTACGGCGGGACGGATTATAATTCACCCCTCCACTTT.

This clone appeared a few times. V usage is TRBV29-1 and J usage is TRBJ2-7; no reliable D call. There are 16 residues in the CDR3. V was cut by 4 bases and J by 3 bases, with 22 bases left in between. Germline V lookup: CDR1 SQVTM, CDR2 ANQGSEA. Here the CDR3 DNA reads TGCAGCGTTGTGGAAACGACAATAACAGCCCACTACGAGCAGTACTTC. This codes for CSVVETTITAHYEQYF.

Only a few counts were recorded for this clone. The gene calls are TRBV19 and TRBJ1-2, with unresolved D. The V gene lost 7 bases and the J gene lost 4 bases, with 16 bases spanning the gap. This CDR3 is built from 14 residues. Per germline, CDR1 LNHDA and CDR2 SQIVND (reference sequence). CDR3 nucleotides: TGTGCCAGTACTCCGGGGTCCCTACCCTATGGCTACACCTTC. Translating it yields CASTPGSLPYGYTF.

The rearrangement links TRBV29-1 to TRBJ1-5; no clear D. Germline-derived CDR1 and CDR2 are SQVTM and ANQGSEA. This CDR3 spans 9 amino acids. The V gene lost 6 bases and the J gene lost 4 bases, with 1 base spanning the gap. The CDR3: CSVNQPQHF. The CDR3 DNA reads TGCAGCGTAAATCAGCCCCAGCATTTT.

The chain recombines TRBV4-2 with TRBJ2-2; 12 bases are shared with TRBD2. This CDR3 has 19 residues. V dropped 2 bases and J dropped 2; count of bases not matched to a gene: 9. Germline-derived CDR1 and CDR2 are LGHNA and YNFKEQ. The CDR3 coding sequence is TGTGCCAGCAGCCAATCTTGGACTAGCGGGGAAATAAACACCGGGGAGCTGTTTTTT. Amino acids: CASSQSWTSGEINTGELFF.

The chain joins TRBV29-1 to TRBJ1-1; 7 bases align to TRBD1. The germline V gene encodes CDR1 SQVTM and CDR2 ANQGSEA. The CDR3 contains 14 residues. The J segment lost 2 bases and the V segment lost 7 bases, leaving 10 bases of the junction unmatched. DNA for the CDR3: TGCAGCGCCGCCGAGGGGGCCCCTAACACTGAAGCTTTCTTT. Its translation is CSAAEGAPNTEAFF.

The rearrangement uses TRBV19 and TRBJ2-5, with 7 positions matching TRBD2. The assigned J gene may be wrong: the sequence end matches TRBJ2-7 better. CDR1 LNHDA and CDR2 SQIVND come from the germline V gene (reference sequence). The CDR3 is made up of 13 amino acids. In nucleotides, the CDR3 is TGTGCCAGTAGCCCGGGACTATCGTACGAGCAGTACTTC. Translating gives CASSPGLSYEQYF.

The chain is built from TRBV11-2 and TRBJ2-1; 7 bases map to TRBD2. CDR1 and CDR2 from the germline V gene are SGHAT and FQNNGV. The length of the CDR3 is 19 residues. V lost 0 bases, J lost 6 bases, and 17 bases stayed unmatched. The CDR3 DNA reads as TGTGCCAGCAGCTTAGATATGTGGGGCGGGAGAAGAGTCGTCAATGAGCAGTTCTTC. Its protein is CASSLDMWGGRRVVNEQFF.

This chain joins TRBV9 and TRBJ2-1; TRBD2 agrees at 14 bases. The V gene end was trimmed by 4 bases and the J gene end by 8 bases; junction bases not matched to a gene: 8. CDR1 and CDR2 (germline): SGDLS, YYNGEE. CDR3 length equals 16 residues. The CDR3 reads CASSQRLAGGGDEQFF. DNA of the CDR3: TGTGCCAGCAGCCAAAGACTAGCGGGAGGGGGCGATGAGCAGTTCTTC.

The chain couples TRBV4-1 to TRBJ2-2; D call uncertain. Germline assignment: CDR1 MGHRA and CDR2 YSYEKL. Trimming cost V 0 bases and J 4 bases, with 9 bases left between them. There are 15 residues in the CDR3. Here the CDR3 reads CASSQEVRVTGELFF. In nucleotides, the CDR3 is TGCGCCAGCAGCCAAGAGGTGCGAGTCACCGGGGAGCTGTTTTTT.

The chain recombines TRBV19 with TRBJ1-5; maybe TRBD1 (6 bases). V was pared by 6 bases and J by 11 bases, with 11 bases between. The CDR3 runs 11 residues. Germline V gene data show CDR1 as LNHDA and CDR2 as SQIVND (reference sequence). CDR3 sequence reads: CASSGQLAQHF. CDR3 DNA: TGTGCCAGTAGCGGACAGCTGGCCCAGCATTTT.

The chain couples TRBV11-3 to TRBJ2-4; D may be TRBD1 (6 bases). Germline V gives CDR1 SGHNT, CDR2 YENEEA. The CDR3 is 17 residues long. The V end was cut by 3 bases, the J end by 3 bases, with 18 bases between. This CDR3 is CASSLGSGGWGKNIQYF. CDR3 DNA: TGTGCCAGCAGCTTGGGTTCTGGGGGCTGGGGCAAAAACATTCAGTACTTC.

The CDR3 sequence is CASSLGASIPNTGELFF. CDR3 coding DNA: TGTGCCAGCAGCTTAGGAGCGAGCATTCCGAACACCGGGGAGCTGTTTTTT. The chain carries TRBV5-4 and TRBJ2-2; unclear D gene. This CDR3 has 17 residues. Between the trimmed V and J ends, which lost 2 bases and 0 bases, there was a span of 14 bases. Germline V CDR1 and CDR2: SGHNT, YYREEE (reference sequence).

This chain joins TRBV5-5 and TRBJ1-5; no clear D gene. This CDR3 contains 13 residues. Germline CDR1 and CDR2: SGHKS and YYEKEE (reference sequence). V shed 0 bases and J shed 4 bases, with 5 bases lying between them. The CDR3 sequence is CASSLGTNQPQHF. The DNA of the CDR3 is TGTGCCAGCAGCTTGGGCACAAATCAGCCCCAGCATTTT.

The rearrangement links TRBV4-1 to TRBJ2-5; 8 bases agree with TRBD2. The CDR3 is 16 residues long. The germline gives CDR1 MGHRA, CDR2 YSYEKL. After removal of 1 base from V and 0 bases from J, the junction contained 4 bases not matched to a gene. The CDR3 is CASSQVGGRYQETQYF. The CDR3 nucleotides are TGCGCCAGCAGCCAAGTGGGCGGGAGGTACCAAGAGACCCAGTACTTC.

The V call is TRBV2, the J call TRBJ2-3, with D possibly matching TRBD1 (5 bases). This CDR3 contains 15 residues. V was pared by 6 bases and J by 1 base, with 14 bases between. Germline lookup yields CDR1 SNHLY and CDR2 FYNNEI. The CDR3 coding sequence is TGTGCCAGCAGCTTAGGGGCCATTGGCACAGATACGCAGTATTTT. Translating gives CASSLGAIGTDTQYF.

This clone has just one count. The J gene is TRBJ2-7, the V gene TRBV6-5; D not certain. V was shortened by 0 bases and J by 6 bases, with 15 bases between the two germline ends. The CDR3 runs to 15 residues. Germline V gene data show CDR1 as MNHEY and CDR2 as SVGAGI. The CDR3 sequence: CASSYSPGPGPEQYF. In DNA, the CDR3 is TGTGCCAGCAGTTACTCACCCGGCCCCGGGCCCGAGCAGTACTTC.

The chain recombines TRBV9 with TRBJ2-1; no clear D gene. V was cut by 2 bases and J by 8 bases, with 8 bases left in between. This CDR3 has 12 amino acids. Germline V gene data show CDR1 as SGDLS and CDR2 as YYNGEE. CDR3 sequence: CASSVGQHEQFF. Here the CDR3 DNA reads TGTGCCAGCAGCGTGGGTCAACATGAGCAGTTCTTC. Looking up the rest from reference TRBV9 and TRBJ2-1 gives the full variable domain: DSGVTQTPKHLITATGQRVTLRCSPRSGDLSVYWYQQSLDQGLQFLIQYYNGEERAKGNILERFSAQQFPDLHSELNLSSLELGDSALYFCASSVGQHEQFFGPGTRLTVL.

This clone was seen a few times. The chain recombines TRBV2 with TRBJ2-4, with a possible D match to TRBD2 (5 bases). The germline CDR1 and CDR2 sequences are SNHLY and FYNNEI. CDR3 length: 14 amino acids. V was cut by 6 bases and J by 0 bases, with 9 bases left in between. CDR3 coding DNA: TGTGCCAGCAGGGACTCTTTAGCCAAAAACATTCAGTACTTC. This gives the protein CASRDSLAKNIQYF. The complete variable domain, with remaining parts taken from reference TRBV2 and TRBJ2-4, reads EPEVTQTPSHQVTQMGQEVILRCVPISNHLYFYWYRQILGQKVEFLVSFYNNEISEKSEIFDDQFSVERPDGSNFTLKIRSTKLEDSAMYFCASRDSLAKNIQYFGAGTRLSVL.